This T cell receptor (beta chain) was sequenced during a study of PD-L1 blockade in urothelial cancer (dated 2017 in TCRdb). Context from the whole study: All patients started therapy in the mid-2010s and received atezolizumab 1,200 mg intravenously every 3 weeks. About 90% of the roughly 29 patients were males with bladder-origin urothelial cancer, and about 60% of the roughly 29 reported a prior smoking history. An ECOG performance status of 0 or 1 was recorded for the patients, and 0 to 3 prior chemotherapy regimens had been received by the patients. Blood samples were analyzed at two time points: 3 weeks after treatment start (second dose) and 6 weeks after treatment start. A median of roughly 140,000 T cells and fewer than 85,000 unique TCRs was obtained from blood samples, and a median clonality of 0.080 was observed. The study, an exploratory multi-omic analysis, examined somatic, immune and clinical correlates of response to PD-L1 blockade with atezolizumab in urothelial cancer. TCR sequencing covered pretreatment tumor samples and matched, serially collected peripheral blood taken before and after atezolizumab treatment. Durable clinical benefit was defined as a progression-free survival longer than 6 months, and TCR features were additionally tested against progression-free survival and overall survival. Whole exome sequencing and RNA sequencing of pretreatment tumors were performed alongside TCR sequencing in the same patients. Durable clinical benefit was achieved by nine patients and was not achieved by 20 patients. Pretreatment blood TCR-seq was available for around 29 patients, at least one posttreatment blood collection was obtained for around 25 patients, and tumor TCR-seq was available for around 25 patients.

Summary of the overall study and its limitations: Because of the small sample size (n ≈ 29) and the many exploratory analyses performed, the results are intended to be regarded as hypothesis-generating. Among patients with durable benefit, tumor-associated TCR clones showed greater expansion in peripheral blood 3 weeks after treatment started (n ≈ 21, p = 0.022). Improved progression-free and overall survival was associated with having pretreatment peripheral blood TCR clonality below the median.

The time point tag for this specimen amounts to: pretreatment peripheral blood. A total of around 30 patients with locally advanced or metastatic urothelial carcinoma, treated at Memorial Sloan Kettering on a trial protocol, made up the cohort. Peripheral blood mononuclear cells were collected from each patient pretreatment and during treatment, giving between 1 and 8 total time points per patient. The Qiagen DNeasy Blood extraction kit was used to purify genomic DNA from total PBMCs and tumor samples. PBMCs were collected pretreatment and during treatment, and were isolated and stored as previously described. Each PCR received spiked-in synthetic TCR analog templates so that absolute template abundance could be estimated from read counts. The immunoSEQ assay was used to amplify TCRbeta CDR3 regions from genomic DNA with bias-controlled V and J gene primers. Rearranged TCRbeta segments were sequenced at approximately 20X coverage. As for how the authors treated the data: Clustering was used to correct sequencing errors, and CDR3s were annotated against IMGT to assign V, D and J genes. Downstream analyses used only productive TCRbeta rearrangements, leaving out any out-of-frame or stop-codon sequences. To compute clonality, Shannon entropy was normalized by the log of the number of unique productive sequences and then subtracted from one. Fisher's exact test with Benjamini-Hochberg correction, using a cutoff of adjusted p below 0.01, was how clones that differed between time points or between blood and tumor were identified. In its TCRdb copy, this immuneACCESS table keeps in-frame sequences only and misses some clones. Where compared with another copy, unresolved V genes explain less than half of these, and the others have no known cause. V and J calls and clone size come straight from that table; D and trimming were deduced from the DNA. This sample is represented by some 63,000 clones; roughly 79% of them were singletons. More than 5.5% of the sample is held by the ten biggest clonotypes.

As to this clone: Its binding antigen is unknown. No much larger clone is present one base from it, and per-base qualities are unavailable.

The germline V gene (reference sequence) supplies CDR1 LNHDA and CDR2 SQIVND. The CDR3 contains 13 residues, cysteine and phenylalanine counted. Only the CDR3 DNA stays, 39 bases, in frame from base 1. The germline V and J ends show losses of 3 bases and 5 bases respectively, and no gene match explains 3 bases of the junction. Sequences were derived from PBMCs, sampled around atezolizumab (anti-PD-L1) treatment. This TCR was recovered from a man between 65 and 85 years old with urothelial cancer. The chain links TRBV19 with TRBJ2-5, and TRBD1 matches 7 of the central bases. This receptor has the CDR3 CASSMQGQETQYF. At the DNA level, the sequence is TGTGCCAGTAGTATGCAGGGACAGGAGACCCAGTACTTC. Joined to the reference TRBV19 and TRBJ2-5 proteins, this CDR3 gives the full variable domain: DGGITQSPKYLFRKEGQNVTLSCEQNLNHDAMYWYRQDPGQGLRLIYYSQIVNDFQKGDIAEGYSVSREKKESFPLTVTSAQKNPTAFYLCASSMQGQETQYFGPGTRLLVL.